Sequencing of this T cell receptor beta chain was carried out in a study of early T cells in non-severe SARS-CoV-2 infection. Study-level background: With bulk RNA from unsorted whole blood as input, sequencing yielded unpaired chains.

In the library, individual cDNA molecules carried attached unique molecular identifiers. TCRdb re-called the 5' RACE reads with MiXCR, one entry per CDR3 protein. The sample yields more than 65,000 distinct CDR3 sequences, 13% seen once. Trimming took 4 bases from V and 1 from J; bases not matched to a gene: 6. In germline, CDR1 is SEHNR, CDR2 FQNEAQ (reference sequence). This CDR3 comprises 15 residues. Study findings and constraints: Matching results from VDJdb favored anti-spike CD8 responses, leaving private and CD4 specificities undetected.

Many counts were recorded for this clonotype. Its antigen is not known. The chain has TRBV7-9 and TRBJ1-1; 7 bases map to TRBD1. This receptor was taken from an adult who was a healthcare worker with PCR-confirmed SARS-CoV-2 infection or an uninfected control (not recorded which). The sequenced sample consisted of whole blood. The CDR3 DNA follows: TGTGCCAGCAGCTCCTCCGGGACAGCGAACACTGAAGCTTTCTTT. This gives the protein CASSSSGTANTEAFF.